Presented here are 26 T cell receptor beta chains from one specimen sequenced in a study of cytomegalovirus exposure and HLA in healthy donors. It was with 60 Vbeta and 13 Jbeta primers that the PCR ran. The method was immunoSEQ multiplex PCR; TCRdb's version includes in-frame clones alone and lacks a portion of them. Of roughly 200,000 clones in the sample, approximately 84% are singletons; the top ten hold about 0.6%. Sequenced: PBMCs. The receptors derive from a woman aged 40 to 55 in good health and CMV-seronegative.

The rearrangement uses TRBV10-3 and TRBJ2-3; D is undetermined. CDR3 length equals 16 residues. Trimming shortened V by 0 bases and J by 1 base, and 11 bases separated the two germline ends. Per the germline V gene, CDR1 is ENHRY and CDR2 is SYGVKD. CDR3 loop: CAISESGGTGTDTQYF. The CDR3 coding sequence is TGTGCCATCAGTGAGTCAGGCGGAACTGGCACAGATACGCAGTATTTT.

The chain joins TRBV7-2 to TRBJ1-2, with 7 nucleotides matching TRBD1. The trim removed 8 bases at V and 2 bases at J, leaving 5 bases unmatched. Germline V CDR1 and CDR2: SGHTA, FQGNSA. The CDR3 covers 13 residues. CDR3 in DNA: TGTGCCAGCGGACTGGGACAGAACTATGGCTACACCTTC. Protein product: CASGLGQNYGYTF. Combining the CDR3 with reference TRBV7-2 and TRBJ1-2 gives the whole variable domain GAGVSQSPSNKVTEKGKDVELRCDPISGHTALYWYRQSLGQGLEFLIYFQGNSAPDKSGLPSDRFSAERTGGSVSTLTIQRTQQEDSAVYLCASGLGQNYGYTFGSGTRLTVV.

The chain uses TRBV4-1 and TRBJ2-5; 8 bases line up with TRBD2. CDR3 length: 16 amino acids. Germline loops: CDR1 MGHRA, CDR2 YSYEKL. V was clipped by 0 bases and J by 4 bases; unmatched bases: 7. The CDR3 region is CASSQDRGLVSETQYF. CDR3 coding DNA: TGCGCCAGCAGCCAAGATAGGGGACTAGTCTCAGAGACCCAGTACTTC.

The genes are TRBV27 and TRBJ2-5; TRBD2 is a possible D gene (5 bases). Trimming cost V 5 bases and J 3 bases, with 10 bases left between them. Germline CDR1 is MNHEY and CDR2 is SMNVEV (reference sequence). The CDR3 has 13 amino acids. CDR3 coding DNA: TGTGCCAGCAGTCCCCGGCGGGAAGAGACCCAGTACTTC. It encodes CASSPRREETQYF.

This clone has a single count. The gene calls are TRBV10-3 and TRBJ1-2; 7 nucleotides align to TRBD1. The J segment lost 2 bases and the V segment lost 2 bases, leaving 2 bases of the junction unmatched. The CDR3 sequence is 14 residues long. CDR1 and CDR2 from the germline V gene are ENHRY and SYGVKD. In DNA form, the CDR3 reads TGTGCCATCAGTGAGCAGACAGGGAACTATGGCTACACCTTC. Translated: CAISEQTGNYGYTF.

This chain connects TRBV11-2 to TRBJ2-1, with 12 bases lining up with TRBD2. Germline CDR1 and CDR2: SGHAT and FQNNGV. Trimming at V came to 2 bases and at J to 7 bases, leaving 9 bases not matched to a gene. The CDR3 runs 17 residues. The DNA of the CDR3 is TGTGCCAGCAGCTTACTAGCGGGGGGGCCCGATTGGAATGAGCAGTTCTTC. Protein product: CASSLLAGGPDWNEQFF.

The chain carries TRBV12-5 and TRBJ2-2; 7 bases match TRBD1. There are 13 residues in the CDR3. J gave up 6 bases and V 5 bases, and 3 bases lay outside the gene matches. Germline assignment: CDR1 LGHNT and CDR2 FRNRAP. In DNA, the CDR3 is TGTGCTAGTGGTCCCACAGGGGCCGGGGAGCTGTTTTTT. It translates to CASGPTGAGELFF. The full variable domain, completed using reference TRBV12-5 and TRBJ2-2, is DARVTQTPRHKVTEMGQEVTMRCQPILGHNTVFWYRQTMMQGLELLAYFRNRAPLDDSGMPKDRFSAEMPDATLATLKIQPSEPRDSAVYFCASGPTGAGELFFGEGSRLTVL.

This clone was counted only a few times. The chain couples TRBV27 to TRBJ2-1, with D hard to call. From germline, CDR1 is MNHEY and CDR2 SMNVEV (reference sequence). This CDR3 has 12 residues. The ends were cut back, 5 bases at V and 4 bases at J, with 6 bases in the middle. CDR3 coding DNA: TGTGCCAGCAGTGCTGAGTACAATGAGCAGTTCTTC. This gives the protein CASSAEYNEQFF.

This clone was observed a single time. V gene TRBV15 combines with J gene TRBJ2-5; D not certain. The CDR3 covers 14 residues. The germline V gene encodes CDR1 LNHNV and CDR2 YYDKDF (reference sequence). V dropped 5 bases and J dropped 0 bases, with 10 bases sitting between them. The CDR3 here is CATSDDLDQETQYF. The CDR3 nucleotides read TGTGCCACCAGCGATGATTTAGACCAAGAGACCCAGTACTTC.

The V and J genes are TRBV4-1 and TRBJ1-6; D not certain. This CDR3 is 13 amino acids long. V dropped 4 bases and J dropped 13 bases, with 14 bases sitting between them. The germline gives CDR1 MGHRA, CDR2 YSYEKL. In DNA, the CDR3 is TGCGCCAGCAGCCTGACGGGGTTCAATCCCCTCCACTTT. Residues: CASSLTGFNPLHF.

The chain combines TRBV5-6 with TRBJ2-1; D is possibly TRBD1 (7 bases). Per germline, CDR1 SGHDT and CDR2 YYEEEE. The CDR3 is 15 amino acids. Between the trimmed V and J ends, which lost 4 bases and 5 bases, there was a span of 16 bases. CDR3: CASSHRDSGHNEQFF. The CDR3 DNA reads as TGTGCCAGCAGCCACCGGGACAGCGGGCACAATGAGCAGTTCTTC.

J is TRBJ1-1 and V is TRBV2; 7 bases match TRBD1. The germline gives CDR1 SNHLY, CDR2 FYNNEI. The length of the CDR3 is 13 residues. The J segment lost 3 bases and the V segment lost 7 bases, leaving 5 bases of the junction unmatched. CDR3 sequence (DNA): TGTGCCAGCAAATGGGACAGAGACACTGAAGCTTTCTTT. It translates to CASKWDRDTEAFF.

CDR3 protein: CASSDGSRPSYEQYF. CDR3 in DNA: TGTGCCAGCAGTGACGGGTCGCGCCCCTCCTACGAGCAGTACTTC. The chain is built from TRBV6-1 and TRBJ2-7; D not certain. This CDR3 is built from 15 residues. Germline CDR1 and CDR2: MNHNS and SASEGT. V lost 3 bases to trimming and J lost 0 bases, with 12 bases between them.

This chain joins TRBV19 and TRBJ2-2; TRBD1 agrees at 7 bases. The CDR3 runs to 15 residues. Germline assignment: CDR1 LNHDA and CDR2 SQIVND (reference sequence). J lost 4 bases, V lost 7 bases, and 9 bases had no gene match. Here the CDR3 DNA reads TGTGCCAGTATTCAAGACAGGGCATCCACCGGGGAGCTGTTTTTT. It yields the protein CASIQDRASTGELFF.

The genes are TRBV9 and TRBJ1-1, with unresolved D. CDR3 length: 12 amino acids. Per germline, CDR1 SGDLS and CDR2 YYNGEE. The V gene lost 3 bases and the J gene lost 3 bases, with 6 bases spanning the gap. The CDR3 region has the DNA TGTGCCAGCAGCGGGCCAGACACTGAAGCTTTCTTT. Protein product: CASSGPDTEAFF.

The rearrangement uses TRBV7-9 and TRBJ1-2; D is undetermined. Germline V gene data show CDR1 as SEHNR and CDR2 as FQNEAQ (reference sequence). Trimming cost V 5 bases and J 8 bases, with 9 bases left between them. The CDR3 is 11 amino acids. The CDR3 protein is CASSPAGGYTF. The CDR3 DNA reads TGTGCCAGCAGCCCGGCGGGAGGCTACACCTTC.

The CDR3 DNA sequence: TGTGCCAGCAGCTTCGCAGGGGGCAATCAGCCCCAGCATTTT. Amino acids: CASSFAGGNQPQHF. The chain links TRBV7-6 to TRBJ1-5, with D maybe TRBD1 (6 bases). This CDR3 is 14 amino acids long. V was trimmed by 3 bases and J by 2 bases, leaving 8 bases between them. Germline CDR1 and CDR2: SGHVS and FNYEAQ. The full variable domain, its missing parts supplied by reference TRBV7-6 and TRBJ1-5, is GAGVSQSPRYKVTKRGQDVALRCDPISGHVSLYWYRQALGQGPEFLTYFNYEAQQDKSGLPNDRFSAERPEGSISTLTIQRTEQRDSAMYRCASSFAGGNQPQHFGDGTRLSIL.

This clone was counted between two and nine times. CDR3 region: CASSSLAGGFSEQFF. In DNA, the CDR3 is TGTGCCAGCAGCTCTCTAGCGGGGGGTTTTAGTGAGCAGTTCTTC. The chain has TRBV7-3 and TRBJ2-1; TRBD2 aligns across 11 bases. The germline V gene has CDR1 SGHTA and CDR2 FQGTGA. CDR3 length: 15 residues. After removal of 4 bases from V and 9 bases from J, the junction contained 8 bases not matched to a gene.

This clone was observed a single time. V and J are TRBV6-6 and TRBJ1-5, with D tentatively TRBD1 (5 bases). V was trimmed by 6 bases and J by 5 bases, leaving 14 bases between them. Per the germline V gene, CDR1 is MNHNY and CDR2 is SVGAGI (reference sequence). This CDR3 region has 14 residues. CDR3 sequence: CASRNGGGDQPQHF. In nucleotides, the CDR3 is TGTGCCAGCAGGAACGGGGGGGGAGATCAGCCCCAGCATTTT.

V gene TRBV7-8 combines with J gene TRBJ2-2; D not certain. CDR1 is SGHVS, CDR2 FQNEAQ, per germline. V was trimmed by 3 bases and J by 2 bases, leaving 13 bases between them. The CDR3 has 16 residues. The CDR3 DNA is TGTGCCAGCAGCTTTGCAGGTTCTCTTAACACCGGGGAGCTGTTTTTT. It specifies CASSFAGSLNTGELFF.

The V and J genes are TRBV13 and TRBJ2-3, with a tentative D call TRBD2 (6 bases). CDR3 length: 15 amino acids. V lost 6 bases and J 4 bases, leaving 17 bases between the germline ends. The germline CDR1 and CDR2 sequences are PRHDT and FYEKMQ (reference sequence). The CDR3 bases are TGTGCCAGCAGTTCGGTGGGACTGGGAGCAGATACGCAGTATTTT. Protein sequence: CASSSVGLGADTQYF.

The chain is built from TRBV7-8 and TRBJ1-1; perhaps TRBD1 as D (5 bases). The CDR3 loop spans 15 amino acids. Trimming took off 6 bases at V and 2 bases at J, with 16 bases between the two ends. Germline lookup yields CDR1 SGHVS and CDR2 FQNEAQ. The CDR3: CASSSLRGLNTEAFF. CDR3 bases: TGTGCCAGCAGTTCCCTCCGGGGGTTAAACACTGAAGCTTTCTTT.

The chain is built from TRBV7-9 and TRBJ1-5; TRBD1 matches 8 bases. The CDR3 extends over 15 amino acids. V shed 0 bases and J 4 bases; nucleotides not matched to a gene: 2. Germline loops: CDR1 SEHNR, CDR2 FQNEAQ (reference sequence). The CDR3 spells CASSLADRVNQPQHF. The CDR3 region has the DNA TGTGCCAGCAGCTTAGCGGACAGGGTAAATCAGCCCCAGCATTTT.

This clone was counted between two and nine times. V is TRBV10-3 and J is TRBJ2-6, with D unresolved. CDR1 ENHRY and CDR2 SYGVKD come from the germline V gene. This CDR3 region has 15 residues. The ends were cut back, 2 bases at V and 0 bases at J, with 5 bases in the middle. CDR3 DNA: TGTGCCATCAGTGAGCCGGTCTCTGGGGCCAACGTCCTGACTTTC. It encodes CAISEPVSGANVLTF.

The chain links TRBV7-9 to TRBJ1-1, with D perhaps TRBD1 (5 bases). The ends were cut back, 2 bases at V and 1 base at J, with 8 bases in the middle. This CDR3 spans 14 amino acids. Germline V gives CDR1 SEHNR, CDR2 FQNEAQ (reference sequence). The CDR3 bases are TGTGCCAGCAGCTTATACAGGACGAACACTGAAGCTTTCTTT. This sequence encodes CASSLYRTNTEAFF. Complete variable domain (other parts from reference TRBV7-9 and TRBJ1-1): DTGVSQNPRHKITKRGQNVTFRCDPISEHNRLYWYRQTLGQGPEFLTYFQNEAQLEKSRLLSDRFSAERPKGSFSTLEIQRTEQGDSAMYLCASSLYRTNTEAFFGQGTRLTVV.

DNA of the CDR3: TGCGCCAGCCGACACCGGGACAGAAATGAAAAACTGTTTTTT. Encoded protein: CASRHRDRNEKLFF. The V and J genes are TRBV4-3 and TRBJ1-4, with 7 positions matching TRBD1. J gave up 5 bases and V 8 bases, and 8 bases lay outside the gene matches. CDR3 length: 14 amino acids. CDR1 LGHNA and CDR2 YSLEER come from the germline V gene.